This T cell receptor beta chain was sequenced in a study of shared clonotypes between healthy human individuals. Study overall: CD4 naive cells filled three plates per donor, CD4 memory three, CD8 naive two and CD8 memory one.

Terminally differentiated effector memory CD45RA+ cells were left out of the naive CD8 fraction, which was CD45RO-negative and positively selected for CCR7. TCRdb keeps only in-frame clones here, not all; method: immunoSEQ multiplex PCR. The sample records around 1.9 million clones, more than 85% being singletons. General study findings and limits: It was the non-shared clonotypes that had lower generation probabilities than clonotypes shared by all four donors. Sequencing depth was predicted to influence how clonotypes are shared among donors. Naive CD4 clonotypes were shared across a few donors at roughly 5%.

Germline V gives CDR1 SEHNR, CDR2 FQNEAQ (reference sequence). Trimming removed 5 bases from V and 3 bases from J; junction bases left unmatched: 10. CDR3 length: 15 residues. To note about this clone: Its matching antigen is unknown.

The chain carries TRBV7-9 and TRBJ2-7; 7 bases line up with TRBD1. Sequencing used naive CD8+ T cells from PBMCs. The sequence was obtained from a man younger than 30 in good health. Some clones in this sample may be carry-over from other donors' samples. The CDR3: CASSTRTGHSYEQYF. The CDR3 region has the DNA TGTGCCAGCAGCACGAGGACAGGCCATAGCTACGAGCAGTACTTC.